What follows describes a single TCR beta chain. Its antigen is not known. These data belong to a study of human T cells and chemical hapten exposure. Study-level points and caveats: Because all patients had alopecia, their immune responses might differ from healthy ones.

The time point is: patch test 2, 6 weeks after DPC sensitization. Treatment noted: therapeutic diphenylcyclopropenone sensitization with weekly scalp DPC. The template was total RNA from unfractionated whole blood. In the source study's methods: Sample TCR totals centred on a median of around 96,000, ranging about 23,224 to 700,000. TCRdb processed the RACE reads anew with MiXCR; each CDR3 protein has one entry. These V and J calls rely on TCRdb rather than the paper's analysis. The table lists 140,000 or so distinct CDR3 sequences, 12% of them singletons. There are 14 residues in the CDR3. CDR1 MNHEY and CDR2 SMNVEV come from the germline V gene (reference sequence). The ends lost 9 bases at V and 7 bases at J; junction bases unmatched: 11.

The receptor comes from a woman in her forties or fifties with alopecia areata. Some clones in this sample may be carry-over from other donors' samples. Sequenced material: whole blood, taken in connection with sensitization to the hapten diphenylcyclopropenone (DPC). The chain links TRBV27 to TRBJ2-2; 7 bases align to TRBD1. The CDR3 region is CASSQGVEVGELFF. The DNA of the CDR3 is TGTGCCAGTTCCCAGGGGGTTGAGGTCGGGGAGCTGTTTTTT.